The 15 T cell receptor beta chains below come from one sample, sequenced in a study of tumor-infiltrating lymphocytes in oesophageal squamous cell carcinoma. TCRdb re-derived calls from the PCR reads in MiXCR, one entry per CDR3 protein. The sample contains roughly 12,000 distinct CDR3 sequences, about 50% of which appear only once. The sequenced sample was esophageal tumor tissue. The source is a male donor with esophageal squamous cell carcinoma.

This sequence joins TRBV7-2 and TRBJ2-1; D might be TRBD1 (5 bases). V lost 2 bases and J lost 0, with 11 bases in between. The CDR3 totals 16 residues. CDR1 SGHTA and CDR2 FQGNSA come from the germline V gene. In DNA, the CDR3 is TGTGCCAGCAGCTTATGGGGCCAAAACTCCTACAATGAGCAGTTCTTC. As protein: CASSLWGQNSYNEQFF.

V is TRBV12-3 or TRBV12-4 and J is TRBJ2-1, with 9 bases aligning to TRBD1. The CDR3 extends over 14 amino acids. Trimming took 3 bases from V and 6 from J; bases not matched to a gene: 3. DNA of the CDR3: TGTGCCAGCAGTTTTGGGGACAGGGTCAATGAGCAGTTCTTC. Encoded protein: CASSFGDRVNEQFF.

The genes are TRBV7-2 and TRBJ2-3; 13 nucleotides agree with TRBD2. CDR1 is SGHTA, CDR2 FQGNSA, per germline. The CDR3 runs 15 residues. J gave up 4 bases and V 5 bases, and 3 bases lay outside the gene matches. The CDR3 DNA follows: TGTGCCAGCAGCCGACTAGCGGGAGGTTCAGATACGCAGTATTTT. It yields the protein CASSRLAGGSDTQYF.

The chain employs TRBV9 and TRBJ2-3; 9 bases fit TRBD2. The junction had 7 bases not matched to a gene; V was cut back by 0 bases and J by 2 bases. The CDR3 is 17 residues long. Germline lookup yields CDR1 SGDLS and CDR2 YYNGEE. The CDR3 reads CASSVGVREGPTDTQYF. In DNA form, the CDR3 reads TGTGCCAGCAGCGTAGGGGTGCGGGAGGGTCCCACAGATACGCAGTATTTT.

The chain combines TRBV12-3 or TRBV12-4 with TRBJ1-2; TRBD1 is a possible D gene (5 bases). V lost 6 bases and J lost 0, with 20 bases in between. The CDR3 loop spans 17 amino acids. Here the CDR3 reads CASRRSGTDDSNYGYTF. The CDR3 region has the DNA TGTGCCAGCAGACGTTCCGGGACGGACGACTCTAACTATGGCTACACCTTC.

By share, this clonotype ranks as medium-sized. This CDR3 is CATNLGEGATYEQYF. The CDR3 DNA follows: TGCGCCACCAATCTAGGCGAGGGAGCAACCTACGAGCAGTACTTC. V usage is TRBV10-2 and J usage is TRBJ2-7; a possible D gene is TRBD2 (5 bases). The CDR3 runs 15 residues. Germline values: CDR1 WSHSY, CDR2 SAAADI. Trimming took 10 bases from V and 2 from J, leaving 21 bases between them.

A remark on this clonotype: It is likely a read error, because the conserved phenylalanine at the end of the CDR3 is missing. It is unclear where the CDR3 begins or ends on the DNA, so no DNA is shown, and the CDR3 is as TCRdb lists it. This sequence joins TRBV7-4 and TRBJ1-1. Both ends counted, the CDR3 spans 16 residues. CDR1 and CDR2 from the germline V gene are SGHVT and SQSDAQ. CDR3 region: CASGTRLPTMSSSSAP.

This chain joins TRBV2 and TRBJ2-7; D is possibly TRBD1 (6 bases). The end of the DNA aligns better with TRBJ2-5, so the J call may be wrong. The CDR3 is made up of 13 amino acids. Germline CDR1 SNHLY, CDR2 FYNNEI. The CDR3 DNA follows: TGTGCCTCAGCGAAAAGAGGGGGAGAGACCCAGTACTTC. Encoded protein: CASAKRGGETQYF.

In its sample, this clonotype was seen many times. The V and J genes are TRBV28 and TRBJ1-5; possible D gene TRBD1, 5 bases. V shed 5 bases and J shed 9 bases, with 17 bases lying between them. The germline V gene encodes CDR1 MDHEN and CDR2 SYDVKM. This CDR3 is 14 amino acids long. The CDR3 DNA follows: TGTGCCAGCAGTGGCCGGGACGGGGAGTTGCCCCAGCATTTT. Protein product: CASSGRDGELPQHF.

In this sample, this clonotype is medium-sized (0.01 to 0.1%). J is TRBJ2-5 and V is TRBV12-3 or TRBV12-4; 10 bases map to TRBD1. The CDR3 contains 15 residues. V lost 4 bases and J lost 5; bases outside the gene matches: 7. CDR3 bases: TGTGCCAGCAGTTCGGACAGGGGGGGTAGGGAGACCCAGTACTTC. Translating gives CASSSDRGGRETQYF.

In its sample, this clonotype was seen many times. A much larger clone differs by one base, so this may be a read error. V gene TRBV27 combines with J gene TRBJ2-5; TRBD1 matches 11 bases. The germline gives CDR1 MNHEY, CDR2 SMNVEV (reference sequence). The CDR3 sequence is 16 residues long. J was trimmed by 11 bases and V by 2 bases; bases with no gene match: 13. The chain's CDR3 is CASSLRGDRGANEQYF. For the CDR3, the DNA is TGTGCCAGCAGTTTAAGAGGGGACAGGGGGGCCAATGAGCAGTACTTC.

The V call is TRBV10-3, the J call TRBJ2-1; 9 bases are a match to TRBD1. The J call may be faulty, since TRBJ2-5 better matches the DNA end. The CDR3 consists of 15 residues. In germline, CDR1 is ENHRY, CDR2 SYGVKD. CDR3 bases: TGTGCCACCAGCCCGGGACAGGGTTACCAAGAGACCCAGTACTTC. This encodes CATSPGQGYQETQYF.

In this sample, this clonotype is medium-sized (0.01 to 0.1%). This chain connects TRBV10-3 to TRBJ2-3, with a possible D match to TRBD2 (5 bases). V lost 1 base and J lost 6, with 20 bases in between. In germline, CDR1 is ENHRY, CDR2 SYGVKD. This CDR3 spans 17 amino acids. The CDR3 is CAISEWQPLRRGDTQYF. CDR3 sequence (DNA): TGTGCCATCAGTGAGTGGCAACCCCTTAGGCGCGGGGATACGCAGTATTTT.

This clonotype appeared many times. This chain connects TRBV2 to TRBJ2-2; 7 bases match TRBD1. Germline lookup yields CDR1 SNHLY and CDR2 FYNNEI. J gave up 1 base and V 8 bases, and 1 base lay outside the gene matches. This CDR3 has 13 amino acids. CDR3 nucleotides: TGTGCCAGCCGACAGGGGAACACCGGGGAGCTGTTTTTT. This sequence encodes CASRQGNTGELFF. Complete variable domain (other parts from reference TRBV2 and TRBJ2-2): EPEVTQTPSHQVTQMGQEVILRCVPISNHLYFYWYRQILGQKVEFLVSFYNNEISEKSEIFDDQFSVERPDGSNFTLKIRSTKLEDSAMYFCASRQGNTGELFFGEGSRLTVL.

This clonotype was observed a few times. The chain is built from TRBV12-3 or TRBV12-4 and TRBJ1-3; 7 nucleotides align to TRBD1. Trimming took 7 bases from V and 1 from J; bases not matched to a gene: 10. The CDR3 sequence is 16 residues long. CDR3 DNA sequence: TGTGCCAGCATTCTCCAGACAGGGCCGTCTGGAAACACCATATATTTT. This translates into CASILQTGPSGNTIYF.